This TCR beta chain appears in the sequencing data of a study of T-cell memory formation after mild COVID-19. Study summary: There were largely donor-specific TCR clusters.

Germline V gene sequence: CDR1 SGHDN, CDR2 FVKESK. Trimming stripped 1 base from V and 7 bases from J, with 6 bases between. This CDR3 comprises 12 residues. 5'RACE with constant-segment primers yielded barcoded, UMI-tagged TCR alpha and TCR beta cDNA libraries. TCRdb passed the 5' RACE reads through MiXCR, listing each CDR3 protein once. This repertoire shows approximately 250,000 distinct CDR3 sequences, approximately 16% found once; its top ten account for 20% to 25%. Sequencing used PBMCs or a T cell subset sorted from them (not recorded which). The chain uses TRBV14 and TRBJ2-3; D remains ambiguous. This sequence originates from a man between 18 and 29 years old who had mild COVID-19 (a few samples of this study predate the infection). Cell type and time point are not known. CDR3 amino acids: CASSQAFYTQYF. DNA for the CDR3: TGTGCCAGCAGCCAAGCCTTCTATACGCAGTATTTT.